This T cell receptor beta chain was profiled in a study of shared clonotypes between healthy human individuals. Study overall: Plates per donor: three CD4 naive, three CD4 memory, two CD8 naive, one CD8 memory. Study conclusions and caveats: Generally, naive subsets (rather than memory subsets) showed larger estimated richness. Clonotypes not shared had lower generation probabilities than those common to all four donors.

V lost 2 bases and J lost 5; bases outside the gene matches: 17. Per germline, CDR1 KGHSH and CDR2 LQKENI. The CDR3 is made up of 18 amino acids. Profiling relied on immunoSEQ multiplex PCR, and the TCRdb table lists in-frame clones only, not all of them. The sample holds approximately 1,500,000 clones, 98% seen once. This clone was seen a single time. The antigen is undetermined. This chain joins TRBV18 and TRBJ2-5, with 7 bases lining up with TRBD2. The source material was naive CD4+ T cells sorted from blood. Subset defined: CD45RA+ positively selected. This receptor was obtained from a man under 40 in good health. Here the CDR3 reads CASSPSAAVGGLGETQYF. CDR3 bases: TGTGCCAGCTCACCATCGGCTGCTGTGGGAGGGCTGGGGGAGACCCAGTACTTC.